This TCR beta chain was obtained from a study of blood T cell repertoires in COVID-19. In the study's own analysis: Amplification of reference gene primers was used by the study to estimate nucleated cell counts. This table comes from immunoSEQ multiplex PCR, and its TCRdb copy is limited to in-frame clones, with some not included. That table is the source of V, J and clone size, and D and trimming were worked out from the DNA. The sample comprises 350,000 or so clones, over 85% of which are singletons, and roughly 3.9% rests with the top ten. The source material was peripheral blood. This receptor was identified in a woman aged 55 to 70 with COVID-19, enrolled during active disease.

The CDR3 DNA reads TGTGCCAGCAGCCAAGATTGGGGGGGGAACTACGAGCAGTACTTC. It is translated as CASSQDWGGNYEQYF. This chain links TRBV4-2 with TRBJ2-7; 7 bases map to TRBD2. CDR1 is LGHNA, CDR2 YNFKEQ, per germline. V lost 0 bases to trimming and J lost 3 bases; unmatched junction nucleotides: 5. The CDR3 consists of 15 residues.